The 18 T cell receptor beta chains below were found in one sample sequenced in a study of T cell repertoires in ileal Crohn's disease. Time point reported: proximal margin of the surgical specimen (macroscopically non-inflamed). Sequencing used immunoSEQ multiplex PCR; TCRdb keeps in-frame clones, though not all of them. The top ten hold almost 6.5% of the sample, which has approximately 6,100 clones, about three quarters seen once. The sequencing input was ileal tissue. Every receptor here comes from an adult with Crohn's disease.

This clone occurred once. The V gene is TRBV10-2, the J gene TRBJ2-1, with unresolved D. Germline assignment: CDR1 WSHSY and CDR2 SAAADI. The V end was cut by 6 bases, the J end by 5 bases, with 8 bases between. The CDR3 has 12 amino acids. As DNA, the CDR3 is TGCGCCAGCAGGGCAGAGGACAATGAGCAGTTCTTC. Translated: CASRAEDNEQFF.

The chain uses TRBV4-2 and TRBJ2-1; TRBD2 agrees at 12 bases. Germline values: CDR1 LGHNA, CDR2 YNFKEQ. CDR3 size: 16 residues. With V trimmed by 0 bases and J by 4 bases, 1 base remained unmatched. The chain's CDR3 is CASSQDGTSGYNEQFF. CDR3 nucleotide sequence: TGTGCCAGCAGCCAAGATGGGACTAGCGGGTACAATGAGCAGTTCTTC.

This rearrangement joins TRBV29-1 to TRBJ2-1; D remains unclear. The germline V gene encodes CDR1 SQVTM and CDR2 ANQGSEA. The CDR3 has 12 amino acids. V was clipped by 8 bases and J by 9 bases, with 17 bases between them. CDR3 in amino acids: CSHASGLGEQFF. CDR3 nucleotide sequence: TGCAGCCACGCCTCGGGCCTCGGTGAGCAGTTCTTC.

This sequence joins TRBV7-8 and TRBJ1-2; possibly TRBD1 for D (5 bases). The ends were cut back, 5 bases at V and 4 bases at J, with 17 bases in the middle. Germline values: CDR1 SGHVS, CDR2 FQNEAQ. CDR3 length: 15 amino acids. CDR3 coding DNA: TGTGCCAGCAGCGCAGCCGTGGGGGTCGGCTATGGCTACACCTTC. It encodes CASSAAVGVGYGYTF.

There are a few counts of this clone. The rearrangement uses TRBV7-2 and TRBJ2-5; 7 positions match TRBD2. The junction had 8 bases not matched to a gene; V was cut back by 5 bases and J by 5 bases. The CDR3 runs to 14 residues. Looked up from germline, CDR1 is SGHTA and CDR2 is FQGNSA. This chain's CDR3 is CASSPAGLSETQYF. Written as DNA, the CDR3 is TGTGCCAGCAGCCCAGCGGGGCTGTCTGAGACCCAGTACTTC.

The rearrangement uses TRBV30 and TRBJ1-4, with TRBD1 matching over 7 bases. Per germline, CDR1 GTSNPN and CDR2 SVGIG (reference sequence). The CDR3 covers 13 residues. J gave up 7 bases and V 3 bases, and 5 bases lay outside the gene matches. CDR3 bases: TGTGCCTGGAGCCGGGACAGACTTGAAAAACTGTTTTTT. As protein: CAWSRDRLEKLFF.

This chain connects TRBV4-3 to TRBJ1-2; 11 bases fit TRBD1. This CDR3 is 15 amino acids long. V shed 0 bases and J 6 bases; nucleotides not matched to a gene: 3. Germline CDR1 reads LGHNA; CDR2 reads YSLEER. CDR3: CASSQDSGQGDGYTF. The CDR3 nucleotides are TGCGCCAGCAGCCAAGATTCGGGACAGGGGGATGGCTACACCTTC.

Only one count was recorded for this clone. This chain joins TRBV4-1 and TRBJ1-4, with 7 bases identical to TRBD1. Looked up from germline, CDR1 is MGHRA and CDR2 is YSYEKL. The junction had 0 bases not matched to a gene; V was cut back by 3 bases and J by 2 bases. The CDR3 length is 14 residues. The CDR3 DNA sequence: TGCGCCAGCAGCCAGGGACAGACTAATGAAAAACTGTTTTTT. Its translation is CASSQGQTNEKLFF.

The chain carries TRBV27 and TRBJ2-7, with TRBD2 matching 14 bases. This CDR3 is 15 amino acids long. Germline loops: CDR1 MNHEY, CDR2 SMNVEV (reference sequence). V lost 8 bases to trimming and J lost 3 bases; unmatched junction nucleotides: 6. CDR3: CASSPGLAGVYEQYF. The CDR3 DNA reads as TGTGCCAGCTCCCCGGGACTAGCGGGAGTCTACGAGCAGTACTTC.

This clone was found once. The chain combines TRBV2 with TRBJ1-4; D remains unclear. CDR1 and CDR2 from the germline V gene are SNHLY and FYNNEI. V lost 8 bases and J lost 4, with 14 bases in between. The CDR3 loop spans 14 amino acids. The CDR3 sequence: CASGRTVNNEKLFF. Here the CDR3 DNA reads TGTGCCAGCGGCCGCACAGTCAATAATGAAAAACTGTTTTTT.

This clone came up a few times. The chain uses TRBV28 and TRBJ2-1, with 16 positions matching TRBD2. The ends lost 5 bases at V and 0 bases at J; junction bases unmatched: 7. The CDR3 loop spans 19 amino acids. CDR1 and CDR2 (germline): MDHEN, SYDVKM. The CDR3 nucleotides read TGTGCCAGCAGTCTCCCGGGACTAGCGGGAGGGCCCTCCTACAATGAGCAGTTCTTC. Its protein product is CASSLPGLAGGPSYNEQFF.

J is TRBJ1-2 and V is TRBV30; D may be TRBD1 (6 bases). The V end was cut by 5 bases, the J end by 2 bases, with 6 bases between. This CDR3 region has 11 residues. Per the germline V gene, CDR1 is GTSNPN and CDR2 is SVGIG (reference sequence). This CDR3 reads CAWGQNYGYTF. CDR3 in DNA: TGTGCCTGGGGACAGAACTATGGCTACACCTTC.

This clone appeared a few times. The chain combines TRBV9 with TRBJ1-5, with TRBD1 identical over 7 bases. V shed 4 bases, J shed 2 bases, and the junction held 6 bases outside the gene matches. Germline CDR1 and CDR2: SGDLS and YYNGEE. CDR3 size: 15 residues. The DNA of the CDR3 is TGTGCCAGCAGCCGGGGAGGGGGCGGCAATCAGCCCCAGCATTTT. Translating it yields CASSRGGGGNQPQHF.

CDR3 protein: CSVSRMNTEAFF. Here the CDR3 DNA reads TGCAGCGTTTCGCGGATGAACACTGAAGCTTTCTTT. J is TRBJ1-1 and V is TRBV29-1; D remains ambiguous. The CDR3 covers 12 residues. Germline V gene sequence: CDR1 SQVTM, CDR2 ANQGSEA. The V end lost 5 bases, the J end lost 0 bases, and 7 bases lay between the germline ends.

This clone was detected once. The chain joins TRBV5-4 to TRBJ2-1; 12 nucleotides match TRBD2. Looked up from germline, CDR1 is SGHNT and CDR2 is YYREEE (reference sequence). The CDR3 contains 19 residues. The V and J ends lost 4 bases and 0 bases, in that order; junction bases with no gene match: 11. The CDR3: CASSLIGLAGLSSYNEQFF. Here the CDR3 DNA reads TGTGCCAGCAGCCTAATTGGACTAGCGGGGTTAAGCTCCTACAATGAGCAGTTCTTC.

This clone was counted once. V and J are TRBV4-3 and TRBJ2-1; 7 nucleotides match TRBD2. The CDR3 spans 15 residues. J was trimmed by 3 bases and V by 1 base; bases with no gene match: 3. CDR1 is LGHNA, CDR2 YSLEER, per germline. The CDR3: CASSQVSSGYNEQFF. For the CDR3, the DNA is TGCGCCAGCAGCCAAGTATCTAGCGGCTACAATGAGCAGTTCTTC.

The chain has TRBV5-1 and TRBJ2-7; 7 bases are shared with TRBD2. CDR1 is SGHRS and CDR2 is YFSETQ in the germline V gene. The V and J ends lost 2 bases and 5 bases, in that order; junction bases with no gene match: 7. CDR3 size: 14 residues. The CDR3 nucleotides are TGCGCCAGCAGCTTACCATCGGGGGGTAACGAGCAGTACTTC. This translates into CASSLPSGGNEQYF.

The rearrangement uses TRBV25-1 and TRBJ1-6; D is uncertain. The V gene lost 2 bases and the J gene lost 7 bases, with 9 bases spanning the gap. CDR3 size: 14 residues. Per germline, CDR1 MGHDK and CDR2 SYGVNS. CDR3 sequence: CASSEGRMNSPLHF. Here the CDR3 DNA reads TGTGCCAGCAGTGAAGGGCGGATGAATTCACCCCTCCACTTT.